A selection of T cell receptor beta chains follows, all from one sample in a study of T-cell memory formation after mild COVID-19. One entry per CDR3 protein, called by TCRdb with MiXCR from the 5' RACE reads. The table lists under 350,000 distinct CDR3 sequences, around 16% of them singletons. The source material was PBMCs or a T cell subset sorted from them (not recorded which). The source is a man aged 18 to 30 who had mild COVID-19 (a few samples of this study predate the infection). Cell type and time point are not known. Each CDR3 is given with its conserved first and last residue. The D gene is left open where the match is weak. A row's size may be missing; if present it is once, few, many or a size class.

J gene: TRBJ1-1; D gene: .; clone size: .; V gene: TRBV28; CDR3 DNA: TGTGCCAGCAGTCCCTCAGACAGATTGAACACTGAAGCTTTCTTT; CDR3 protein: CASSPSDRLNTEAFF
J gene: TRBJ2-3; D gene: .; clone size: .; V gene: TRBV3-1; CDR3 DNA: TGTGCCAGCAGCCCTAGAGGGGGGAGCGTGGCAGATACGCAGTATTTT; CDR3 protein: CASSPRGGSVADTQYF
J gene: TRBJ2-1; D gene: .; clone size: .; V gene: TRBV20-1; CDR3 DNA: TGCAGTGCTCCCGGTGATGAGCAGTTCTTC; CDR3 protein: CSAPGDEQFF
J gene: TRBJ2-1; D gene: .; clone size: few; V gene: TRBV7-9; CDR3 DNA: TGTGCCAGCTTCCCCGTGGGTCCCTCGTACAATGAGCAGTTCTTC; CDR3 protein: CASFPVGPSYNEQFF
J gene: TRBJ1-5; D gene: .; clone size: few; V gene: TRBV7-2; CDR3 DNA: TGTGCCAGCAGCTTAATTTTTCCGAGCGATCAGCCCCAGCATTTT; CDR3 protein: CASSLIFPSDQPQHF
J gene: TRBJ1-1; D gene: .; clone size: few; V gene: TRBV6-1; CDR3 DNA: TGTGCCAGCAGTGAAGGGAGGGTTGGAGCTTTCTTT; CDR3 protein: CASSEGRVGAFF
J gene: TRBJ1-1; D gene: .; clone size: .; V gene: TRBV4-3; CDR3 DNA: TGCGCCAGCAGCCAAGTTGGAAAGGGGGATGAAACTGAAGCTTTCTTT; CDR3 protein: CASSQVGKGDETEAFF
J gene: TRBJ2-1; D gene: TRBD2; clone size: .; V gene: TRBV13; CDR3 DNA: TGTGCCAGCAGCTACGAGCGGGACTACAATGAGCAGTTCTTC; CDR3 protein: CASSYERDYNEQFF
J gene: TRBJ1-1; D gene: .; clone size: .; V gene: TRBV5-1; CDR3 DNA: TGCGCCAGCAGGGCCGGGGTAGGGAACACTGAAGCTTTCTTT; CDR3 protein: CASRAGVGNTEAFF
J gene: TRBJ1-5; D gene: .; clone size: .; V gene: TRBV28; CDR3 DNA: TGTGCCAGCAGTTTGGAGGGGTGGGGAAATCAGCCCCAGCATTTT; CDR3 protein: CASSLEGWGNQPQHF
J gene: TRBJ2-7; D gene: .; clone size: .; V gene: TRBV7-2; CDR3 DNA: TGTGCCAGCAGTTTGGGCGGAGGCTATGACGAGCAGTACTTC; CDR3 protein: CASSLGGGYDEQYF
J gene: TRBJ1-1; D gene: .; clone size: many; V gene: TRBV9; CDR3 DNA: TGTGCCAGCAGCCGCAGTACCATGAACACTGAAGCTTTCTTT; CDR3 protein: CASSRSTMNTEAFF
J gene: TRBJ2-7; D gene: TRBD1; clone size: .; V gene: TRBV7-9; CDR3 DNA: TGTGCCAGCAGCTCGGCTGGACAGGGACCCGAGCAGTACTTC; CDR3 protein: CASSSAGQGPEQYF
J gene: TRBJ2-3; D gene: .; clone size: .; V gene: TRBV25-1; CDR3 DNA: TGTGCCAGCAGTGAGGGACCCAGGAGTACGCAGTATTTT; CDR3 protein: CASSEGPRSTQYF
J gene: TRBJ2-3; D gene: .; clone size: .; V gene: TRBV6-5; CDR3 DNA: TGTGCCAGCAGTTACTCTTGGCCGAACACAGATACGCAGTATTTT; CDR3 protein: CASSYSWPNTDTQYF
J gene: TRBJ1-4; D gene: .; clone size: .; V gene: TRBV5-1; CDR3 DNA: TGCGCCAGCAGCCTTACACAGTATAATGAAAAACTGTTTTTT; CDR3 protein: CASSLTQYNEKLFF
J gene: TRBJ1-1; D gene: .; clone size: .; V gene: TRBV20-1; CDR3 DNA: TGCAGTGCCCCAGACAGAAACACTGAAGCTTTCTTT; CDR3 protein: CSAPDRNTEAFF
J gene: TRBJ1-1; D gene: TRBD1; clone size: .; V gene: TRBV6-2/TRBV6-3; CDR3 DNA: TGTGCCAGAAGCGCCTGGACAGGGTTATTTGGCACTGAAGCTTTCTTT; CDR3 protein: CARSAWTGLFGTEAFF
J gene: TRBJ1-1; D gene: TRBD1; clone size: .; V gene: TRBV28; CDR3 DNA: TGTGCCATCGACAGGGGCGGCACTGAAGCTTTCTTT; CDR3 protein: CAIDRGGTEAFF
J gene: TRBJ1-1; D gene: .; clone size: .; V gene: TRBV5-4; CDR3 DNA: TGTGCCAGCAGCTTATCACAGAGCAGCTTGAACACTGAAGCTTTCTTT; CDR3 protein: CASSLSQSSLNTEAFF
J gene: TRBJ2-3; D gene: .; clone size: few; V gene: TRBV6-2/TRBV6-3; CDR3 DNA: TGTGCCAGCAGACAGGAGGGGCTAACAGATACGCAGTATTTT; CDR3 protein: CASRQEGLTDTQYF
J gene: TRBJ2-7; D gene: .; clone size: few; V gene: TRBV5-1; CDR3 DNA: TGCGCCAGCAGACCCCCCGGACTGGATTCCTACGAGCAGTACTTC; CDR3 protein: CASRPPGLDSYEQYF